This T cell receptor (beta chain) was found in a study of T cells after yellow fever vaccination. Study-level information: For low cell numbers, libraries were made with SMART-Seq v4 Ultra Low Input.

As concerns this clonotype: Its matching antigen is unknown.

Study-level points and caveats: Contaminating bulk clonotypes could be abundant in FACS-sorted repertoires. The study re-detected most primary-vaccination clones after the booster (roughly 96% CD4, 80% to 90% CD8).

Trimming stripped 3 bases from V and 3 bases from J, with 15 bases between. The germline gives CDR1 GTSNPN, CDR2 SVGIG (reference sequence). The length of the CDR3 is 14 residues. Making TCR cDNA involved 5'RACE template switching, which added UMIs and a universal primer site. TCRdb independently ran MiXCR on the 5' RACE reads; one entry per CDR3 protein. This sample has a few hundred thousand distinct CDR3 sequences, with about 7% found just once. This receptor was identified in a young man who received the YFV17D yellow fever vaccine. The specimen comprised CD4+ T cells sorted from PBMCs, sampled 15 days after the yellow fever booster vaccination. This sequence joins TRBV30 and TRBJ2-7; possible D gene TRBD1, 6 bases. The CDR3 coding sequence is TGTGCCTGGAGCTATGGGACATTTCTCTACGAGCAGTACTTC. Translated: CAWSYGTFLYEQYF.